Listed below are T cell receptor beta chains from one sample, sequenced in a study of human T cells and chemical hapten exposure. One entry per CDR3 protein results from TCRdb running MiXCR on the RACE reads. The sample carries 300,000 to 400,000 distinct CDR3 sequences, approximately 5.1% recorded once. The starting material was whole blood, obtained in connection with sensitization to the hapten diphenylcyclopropenone (DPC). These receptors all come from a woman aged 45-60 years with alopecia areata. Some clones in this sample may be carry-over from other donors' samples. Each CDR3 is given with its conserved first and last residue. Each record gives: V gene, clone size, D gene, J gene, CDR3 protein, CDR3 DNA. D genes are given only for firm matches. Part of the rows lack a size; the others show once, few, many or a class for expanded clones.

V: TRBV28
size: many
D: NA
J: TRBJ2-7
CDR3: CASTPQGSHYEQYF
DNA: TGTGCCAGCACCCCTCAGGGTTCCCACTACGAGCAGTACTTC

V: TRBV7-2
size: many
D: TRBD1
J: TRBJ2-3
CDR3: CASSELQGAQGQYF
DNA: TGTGCCAGCAGCGAGCTACAGGGGGCGCAGGGGCAGTATTTT

V: TRBV27
size: few
D: NA
J: TRBJ1-6
CDR3: CASRLAGQGNSPLHF
DNA: TGTGCCAGCAGACTCGCGGGGCAGGGGAATTCACCCCTCCACTTT

V: TRBV2
size: many
D: TRBD2
J: TRBJ2-2
CDR3: CASSVRLAEANTGELFF
DNA: TGTGCCAGCAGTGTCCGACTAGCGGAGGCGAACACCGGGGAGCTGTTTTTT

V: TRBV20-1
size: many
D: NA
J: TRBJ1-2
CDR3: CSARDSTGNYGYTF
DNA: TGCAGTGCTAGAGATAGTACAGGGAATTATGGCTACACCTTC

V: TRBV5-5
size: NA
D: NA
J: TRBJ2-7
CDR3: CASSLGAPVRFDEQYF
DNA: TGTGCCAGCAGCTTGGGAGCTCCGGTTAGATTCGACGAGCAGTACTTC

V: TRBV15
size: many
D: NA
J: TRBJ1-1
CDR3: CATSRDLGALQAFF
DNA: TGTGCCACCAGCAGAGATCTCGGGGCCCTACAAGCTTTCTTT

V: TRBV7-6
size: many
D: NA
J: TRBJ1-5
CDR3: CASSPSWGSNQPQHF
DNA: TGTGCCAGCAGCCCGTCGTGGGGCAGCAATCAGCCCCAGCATTTT

V: TRBV6-6
size: few
D: NA
J: TRBJ1-4
CDR3: CASTNQFVLFF
DNA: TGTGCCAGCACCAATCAGTTCGTACTGTTTTTT

V: TRBV29-1
size: many
D: NA
J: TRBJ2-5
CDR3: CSVSGTKETQYF
DNA: TGCAGCGTTTCCGGGACGAAAGAGACCCAGTACTTC

V: TRBV28
size: many
D: TRBD2
J: TRBJ2-1
CDR3: CASRPLRASGNRDEQFF
DNA: TGTGCCAGCAGGCCTCTTCGGGCTAGCGGGAATAGGGATGAGCAGTTCTTC

V: TRBV4-2
size: few
D: TRBD2
J: TRBJ2-1
CDR3: CASSQVGERGASYNEQFF
DNA: TGTGCCAGCAGCCAAGTAGGGGAGCGGGGGGCCTCCTACAATGAGCAGTTCTTC

V: TRBV2
size: NA
D: NA
J: TRBJ1-5
CDR3: CASMTVNQPQHF
DNA: TGTGCCAGCATGACCGTCAATCAGCCCCAGCATTTT

V: TRBV28
size: few
D: TRBD1
J: TRBJ1-6
CDR3: CASSFTDRENSPLHF
DNA: TGTGCCAGCAGTTTCACAGACAGGGAGAACTCACCCCTCCACTTT

V: TRBV7-9
size: NA
D: TRBD1
J: TRBJ1-4
CDR3: CASSQGQGVYEKLFF
DNA: TGTGCCAGCAGCCAGGGACAGGGGGTCTATGAAAAACTGTTTTTT

V: TRBV5-6
size: NA
D: TRBD1
J: TRBJ2-7
CDR3: CASRRTGGDYEQYF
DNA: TGTGCCAGCAGGCGGACAGGGGGCGACTACGAGCAGTACTTC

V: TRBV28
size: NA
D: NA
J: TRBJ2-1
CDR3: CASSLLGRSNEQFF
DNA: TGTGCCAGCAGTTTATTGGGGCGATCCAATGAGCAGTTCTTC

V: TRBV3-1
size: NA
D: NA
J: TRBJ1-1
CDR3: CASSHHGQNTEAFF
DNA: TGTGCCAGCAGCCACCACGGACAGAACACTGAAGCTTTCTTT

V: TRBV14
size: NA
D: NA
J: TRBJ1-6
CDR3: CASSQPSSPLHF
DNA: TGTGCCAGCAGCCAGCCCTCTTCACCCCTCCACTTT

V: TRBV24-1
size: few
D: NA
J: TRBJ2-2
CDR3: CATSEGSTDTGELFF
DNA: TGTGCCACCAGTGAGGGCAGTACAGACACCGGGGAGCTGTTTTTT

V: TRBV7-2
size: few
D: NA
J: TRBJ1-1
CDR3: CASSLEYRSNTEAFF
DNA: TGTGCCAGCAGCTTAGAATACCGTTCGAACACTGAAGCTTTCTTT

V: TRBV24-1
size: NA
D: TRBD2
J: TRBJ2-3
CDR3: CAISPGTSGGTQYF
DNA: TGTGCCATTTCACCGGGGACTAGCGGGGGTACGCAGTATTTT

V: TRBV12-3/TRBV12-4
size: few
D: TRBD1
J: TRBJ1-1
CDR3: CASSGTGATEAFF
DNA: TGTGCCAGCAGTGGGACAGGGGCCACTGAAGCTTTCTTT

V: TRBV18
size: many
D: NA
J: TRBJ1-1
CDR3: CASSPLMNTEAFF
DNA: TGTGCCAGCTCCCCTCTGATGAACACTGAAGCTTTCTTT

V: TRBV6-1
size: few
D: NA
J: TRBJ1-1
CDR3: CASTQTTADYTEAFF
DNA: TGTGCCAGCACCCAGACGACGGCTGATTACACTGAAGCTTTCTTT

V: TRBV2
size: few
D: NA
J: TRBJ1-2
CDR3: CASSPLWDTGGYTF
DNA: TGTGCCAGCAGCCCCCTTTGGGATACGGGAGGCTACACCTTC

V: TRBV7-9
size: many
D: NA
J: TRBJ2-6
CDR3: CASSPFSAGANVLTF
DNA: TGTGCCAGCAGCCCGTTCTCGGCTGGGGCCAACGTCCTGACTTTC

V: TRBV11-2
size: NA
D: TRBD2
J: TRBJ2-3
CDR3: CASSRTSGPDTQYF
DNA: TGTGCCAGCAGCCGGACTAGCGGCCCAGATACGCAGTATTTT

V: TRBV15
size: many
D: NA
J: TRBJ2-5
CDR3: CATTRRGREETQYF
DNA: TGTGCCACCACCAGGCGGGGGCGCGAAGAGACCCAGTACTTC

V: TRBV7-9
size: NA
D: NA
J: TRBJ1-2
CDR3: CASSRSDEGNGYTF
DNA: TGTGCCAGCAGCCGCTCGGATGAGGGTAATGGCTACACCTTC

V: TRBV28
size: many
D: TRBD1
J: TRBJ2-3
CDR3: CATRDRDPDTQYF
DNA: TGTGCCACCAGGGACAGGGATCCAGATACGCAGTATTTT

V: TRBV3-1
size: few
D: NA
J: TRBJ2-5
CDR3: CASSQGPAQETQYF
DNA: TGTGCCAGCAGCCAAGGTCCTGCCCAAGAGACCCAGTACTTC

V: TRBV3-1
size: NA
D: TRBD1
J: TRBJ1-5
CDR3: CASSQGQVTQPQHF
DNA: TGTGCCAGCAGCCAGGGACAGGTAACTCAGCCCCAGCATTTT

V: TRBV2
size: many
D: TRBD2
J: TRBJ2-2
CDR3: CASSGLAGIRAVTGELFF
DNA: TGTGCCAGCAGTGGACTAGCGGGGATCAGGGCGGTCACCGGGGAGCTGTTTTTT

V: TRBV18
size: few
D: NA
J: TRBJ1-3
CDR3: CASSPAAGNSGNTIYF
DNA: TGTGCCAGCTCACCCGCGGCGGGGAACTCTGGAAACACCATATATTTT

V: TRBV20-1
size: NA
D: NA
J: TRBJ2-4
CDR3: CSARDVPGDGNIQYF
DNA: TGCAGTGCTAGAGATGTCCCGGGTGATGGGAACATTCAGTACTTC

V: TRBV6-2/TRBV6-3
size: few
D: NA
J: TRBJ2-4
CDR3: CASSYSQRLLEQNIQYF
DNA: TGTGCCAGCAGTTACTCCCAGCGACTCCTTGAGCAAAACATTCAGTACTTC

V: TRBV6-5
size: few
D: TRBD1
J: TRBJ1-1
CDR3: CASSAPTGVNTEAFF
DNA: TGTGCCAGCAGTGCCCCTACAGGGGTGAACACTGAAGCTTTCTTT

V: TRBV5-1
size: many
D: NA
J: TRBJ2-7
CDR3: CASSLAGVYEQYF
DNA: TGCGCCAGCAGCTTGGCTGGGGTCTACGAGCAGTACTTC

V: TRBV20-1
size: NA
D: NA
J: TRBJ1-2
CDR3: CSASESGFYGYTF
DNA: TGCAGTGCTAGCGAGAGCGGATTTTATGGCTACACCTTC

V: TRBV10-3
size: few
D: NA
J: TRBJ1-3
CDR3: CAISEGLQGGVRNTIYF
DNA: TGTGCCATCAGTGAGGGGCTCCAGGGAGGAGTAAGAAACACCATATATTTT

V: TRBV20-1
size: NA
D: NA
J: TRBJ1-2
CDR3: CSARGGFYGYTF
DNA: TGCAGTGCCAGGGGCGGATTCTATGGCTACACCTTC

V: TRBV7-2
size: NA
D: NA
J: TRBJ1-6
CDR3: CASSFLVGRENSPLHF
DNA: TGTGCCAGCAGCTTTCTGGTGGGGCGGGAGAATTCACCCCTCCACTTT

V: TRBV3-1
size: NA
D: TRBD1
J: TRBJ1-6
CDR3: CASSHRDSHSPLHF
DNA: TGTGCCAGCAGCCATAGGGACAGCCATTCACCCCTCCACTTT

V: TRBV5-1
size: NA
D: TRBD2
J: TRBJ2-1
CDR3: CASSLGLAGALDEQFF
DNA: TGCGCCAGCAGCTTGGGGCTAGCGGGAGCTTTGGATGAGCAGTTCTTC

V: TRBV7-2
size: many
D: TRBD1
J: TRBJ1-2
CDR3: CASSARDREGGYTF
DNA: TGTGCCAGCAGCGCGCGTGACAGGGAAGGAGGCTACACCTTC

V: TRBV27
size: many
D: NA
J: TRBJ2-1
CDR3: CASNRQTGVPDEQFF
DNA: TGTGCCAGCAACCGACAGACAGGTGTGCCCGATGAGCAGTTCTTC

V: TRBV6-5
size: many
D: NA
J: TRBJ1-1
CDR3: CASSSQNTEAFF
DNA: TGTGCCAGCAGTTCCCAGAACACTGAAGCTTTCTTT

V: TRBV3-1
size: many
D: NA
J: TRBJ1-1
CDR3: CASSSSVNTEAFF
DNA: TGTGCCAGCAGCTCTAGTGTGAACACTGAAGCTTTCTTT

V: TRBV20-1
size: few
D: TRBD2
J: TRBJ2-3
CDR3: CSARDPTSGRFGKADTQYF
DNA: TGCAGTGCTAGAGATCCGACTAGCGGGAGATTTGGGAAAGCAGATACGCAGTATTTT

V: TRBV24-1
size: many
D: NA
J: TRBJ2-3
CDR3: CATSEWDARGTDTQYF
DNA: TGTGCCACCAGTGAGTGGGACGCTCGCGGCACAGATACGCAGTATTTT

V: TRBV20-1
size: many
D: TRBD1
J: TRBJ1-1
CDR3: CSARVRGLGNTEAFF
DNA: TGCAGTGCTAGAGTCAGGGGGCTCGGGAACACTGAAGCTTTCTTT

V: TRBV2
size: NA
D: TRBD1
J: TRBJ1-1
CDR3: CASSGGQRTEAFF
DNA: TGTGCCAGCAGTGGGGGACAGAGGACTGAAGCTTTCTTT

V: TRBV5-4
size: NA
D: NA
J: TRBJ1-6
CDR3: CASSPAYNSPLHF
DNA: TGTGCCAGCAGCCCCGCCTATAATTCACCCCTCCACTTT

V: TRBV5-1
size: few
D: NA
J: TRBJ1-2
CDR3: CASSLRTNYGYTF
DNA: TGCGCCAGCAGCTTGCGCACAAACTATGGCTACACCTTC

V: TRBV7-9
size: many
D: NA
J: TRBJ1-1
CDR3: CASSLVGGSYVVAFF
DNA: TGTGCCAGCAGCTTAGTGGGCGGATCTTATGTAGTAGCTTTCTTT

V: TRBV3-1
size: NA
D: TRBD1
J: TRBJ2-5
CDR3: CASSQAGTGLETQYF
DNA: TGTGCCAGCAGCCAGGCCGGGACAGGGCTAGAGACCCAGTACTTC